The next 30 T cell receptor beta chains were all read from a single sample in a study of blood T cell repertoires in COVID-19. Assay used: immunoSEQ multiplex PCR; TCRdb lists only in-frame clones, some missing. This table holds some 200,000 clones, approximately 78% found once. The sequencing input was peripheral blood. These receptors all come from a woman aged 70 to 79 with COVID-19, enrolled during active disease.

The chain employs TRBV7-9 and TRBJ2-2; 9 bases agree with TRBD1. The CDR3 extends over 15 amino acids. Germline V CDR1 and CDR2: SEHNR, FQNEAQ (reference sequence). The junction had 7 bases not matched to a gene; V was cut back by 4 bases and J by 7 bases. The CDR3 DNA reads as TGTGCCAGCAGCTACCGGACAGGGGATGACGGGGAGCTGTTTTTT. Translated, it gives CASSYRTGDDGELFF.

The genes are TRBV28 and TRBJ1-1, with a possible D match to TRBD1 (5 bases). V lost 5 bases and J lost 5, with 12 bases in between. From germline, CDR1 is MDHEN and CDR2 SYDVKM. The CDR3 length is 13 residues. CDR3 loop: CASSPGLGTEAFF. For the CDR3, the DNA is TGTGCCAGCAGTCCAGGGTTGGGAACTGAAGCTTTCTTT.

This chain connects TRBV5-5 to TRBJ2-7; 10 nucleotides line up with TRBD2. J gave up 0 bases and V 1 base, and 1 base lay outside the gene matches. The CDR3 has 15 amino acids. Germline CDR1 is SGHKS and CDR2 is YYEKEE (reference sequence). The CDR3 here is CASSLSGRASYEQYF. The DNA of the CDR3 is TGTGCCAGCAGCTTGAGCGGGAGGGCCTCCTACGAGCAGTACTTC.

The chain is built from TRBV6-2 or TRBV6-3 and TRBJ1-5; 10 bases map to TRBD1. From germline, CDR1 is MNHEY and CDR2 SVGEGT. V trimming: 2 bases; J trimming: 1 base; junction bases outside the gene matches: 8. The CDR3 is 18 residues long. In DNA, the CDR3 is TGTGCCAGCAGTTACGGGGGACAGGGGCGACTGAGCAATCAGCCCCAGCATTTT. Translated, it gives CASSYGGQGRLSNQPQHF.

J is TRBJ1-5 and V is TRBV28; the D gene is possibly TRBD1 (5 bases). V lost 3 bases, J lost 4 bases, and 10 bases lay in between. CDR3 length equals 14 residues. Germline CDR1 reads MDHEN; CDR2 reads SYDVKM. In DNA form, the CDR3 reads TGTGCCAGCAGTTTTTGGGGCGGAAATCAGCCCCAGCATTTT. The encoded protein is CASSFWGGNQPQHF.

The J gene is TRBJ2-3, the V gene TRBV18, with 10 bases fitting TRBD2. V lost 6 bases to trimming and J lost 2 bases; unmatched junction nucleotides: 2. Looked up from germline, CDR1 is KGHSH and CDR2 is LQKENI. This CDR3 has 14 amino acids. CDR3 amino acids: CASSGTSDTDTQYF. CDR3 sequence (DNA): TGTGCCAGCTCCGGGACTAGCGACACAGATACGCAGTATTTT.

V is TRBV7-7 and J is TRBJ2-1, with 10 bases matching TRBD2. The trim removed 0 bases at V and 6 bases at J, leaving 2 bases unmatched. Germline assignment: CDR1 SSHAT and CDR2 FNYEAQ (reference sequence). The CDR3 is made up of 15 amino acids. The CDR3 bases are TGTGCCAGCAGCTTAGCGTCTAGCGGGAGCAATGAGCAGTTCTTC. It is translated as CASSLASSGSNEQFF. The complete variable domain, with remaining parts taken from reference TRBV7-7 and TRBJ2-1, reads GAGVSQSPRYKVTKRGQDVTLRCDPISSHATLYWYQQALGQGPEFLTYFNYEAQPDKSGLPSDRFSAERPEGSISTLTIQRTEQRDSAMYRCASSLASSGSNEQFFGPGTRLTVL.

V and J are TRBV5-6 and TRBJ2-2, with D maybe TRBD2 (5 bases). V shed 2 bases and J shed 5 bases, with 10 bases lying between them. This CDR3 comprises 14 residues. The germline V gene encodes CDR1 SGHDT and CDR2 YYEEEE. In nucleotides, the CDR3 is TGTGCCAGCAGCTTTTGGTCGGGAACCGGGGAGCTGTTTTTT. It codes for CASSFWSGTGELFF.

The chain is built from TRBV20-1 and TRBJ1-3; 7 bases align to TRBD1. The CDR3 loop spans 12 amino acids. V shed 3 bases, J shed 8 bases, and the junction held 4 bases outside the gene matches. CDR1 DFQATT and CDR2 SNEGSKA come from the germline V gene (reference sequence). The CDR3 coding sequence is TGCAGTGCTAGTAAAGGGGGCGACACCATATATTTT. Its translation: CSASKGGDTIYF.

The chain joins TRBV30 to TRBJ2-5, with 16 bases identical to TRBD2. The CDR3 has 15 residues. The trim removed 5 bases at V and 4 bases at J, leaving 4 bases unmatched. Germline loops: CDR1 GTSNPN, CDR2 SVGIG (reference sequence). The CDR3 DNA reads TGTGCCTGGGCGGGACTAGCGGGAGGGTCAGAGACCCAGTACTTC. Protein: CAWAGLAGGSETQYF.

The chain employs TRBV5-6 and TRBJ2-7; unclear D gene. Trimming shortened V by 1 base and J by 0 bases, and 11 bases separated the two germline ends. Germline V gene lookup returns CDR1 SGHDT and CDR2 YYEEEE. CDR3 length: 15 residues. This CDR3 is CASSLFTGISYEQYF. The CDR3 coding sequence is TGTGCCAGCAGCTTGTTCACCGGTATCTCCTACGAGCAGTACTTC.

The chain couples TRBV9 to TRBJ2-1, with 7 nucleotides matching TRBD2. This CDR3 comprises 17 residues. Trimming took 2 bases from V and 0 from J; bases not matched to a gene: 8. Germline CDR1 is SGDLS and CDR2 is YYNGEE. CDR3 region: CASSVFSSGSSYNEQFF. The DNA of the CDR3 is TGTGCCAGCAGCGTCTTTTCTAGCGGAAGCTCCTACAATGAGCAGTTCTTC.

This clone has just a few counts. The chain recombines TRBV6-5 with TRBJ1-1; possible D gene TRBD1, 6 bases. The CDR3 sequence is 13 residues long. V was shortened by 4 bases and J by 1 base, with 7 bases between the two germline ends. Germline lookup yields CDR1 MNHEY and CDR2 SVGAGI. Here the CDR3 DNA reads TGTGCCAGCAGTTTACAGGGGAACACTGAAGCTTTCTTT. Its protein product is CASSLQGNTEAFF.

The count of this clone is one. V is TRBV19 and J is TRBJ1-5, with TRBD1 identical over 9 bases. The CDR3 contains 20 residues. With 3 bases clipped from V and 0 bases from J, the junction kept 15 bases outside the gene matches. Germline V gene data show CDR1 as LNHDA and CDR2 as SQIVND (reference sequence). DNA of the CDR3: TGTGCCAGTAGTATCCGGGGACAGGGTTTCGATCTTTATAGCAATCAGCCCCAGCATTTT. Its protein product is CASSIRGQGFDLYSNQPQHF.

This chain joins TRBV27 and TRBJ1-5; 9 positions agree with TRBD1. After removal of 8 bases from V and 4 bases from J, the junction contained 3 bases not matched to a gene. The CDR3 is made up of 13 amino acids. Per the germline V gene, CDR1 is MNHEY and CDR2 is SMNVEV (reference sequence). DNA for the CDR3: TGTGCCAGCGGACAGGGGAGGAATCAGCCCCAGCATTTT. Its translation is CASGQGRNQPQHF.

The chain carries TRBV6-1 and TRBJ1-5; TRBD1 might be the D (6 bases). Germline CDR1 is MNHNS and CDR2 is SASEGT. This CDR3 is 16 amino acids long. The V gene lost 4 bases and the J gene lost 3 bases, with 16 bases spanning the gap. DNA of the CDR3: TGTGCCAGCAGTGTTGGTCCAGGGGACCCCAATCAGCCCCAGCATTTT. Translation gives CASSVGPGDPNQPQHF.

The chain carries TRBV5-4 and TRBJ1-1; D possibly corresponds to TRBD1 (5 bases). V was pared by 2 bases and J by 7 bases, with 30 bases between. Germline V gene data show CDR1 as SGHNT and CDR2 as YYREEE (reference sequence). The CDR3 runs 19 residues. The chain's CDR3 is CASSFPSGRGEGAIGEAFF. The CDR3 DNA reads as TGTGCCAGCAGCTTCCCCTCGGGACGCGGGGAGGGAGCGATAGGTGAAGCTTTCTTT.

V and J are TRBV3-1 (or the pseudogene TRBV3-2) and TRBJ2-2; 14 bases match TRBD2. The CDR3 runs 20 residues. CDR1 is LGHDT, CDR2 YNNKEL, per germline (reference sequence). Trimming took 1 base from V and 6 from J; bases not matched to a gene: 13. The CDR3 nucleotides read TGTGCCAGCAGCCAAGGTCCGGGACTAGCGGGAGTGTCGATAGCCGGGGAGCTGTTTTTT. This sequence encodes CASSQGPGLAGVSIAGELFF.

The chain recombines TRBV27 with TRBJ2-3; 10 positions match TRBD1. Germline CDR1 MNHEY, CDR2 SMNVEV (reference sequence). The length of the CDR3 is 16 residues. The V and J ends lost 6 bases and 0 bases, in that order; junction bases with no gene match: 6. CDR3 nucleotides: TGTGCCAGCAGACCGCGACAGGGGGCTAGCACAGATACGCAGTATTTT. Protein: CASRPRQGASTDTQYF.

The chain is built from TRBV5-1 and TRBJ2-5; 10 bases are shared with TRBD1. J was trimmed by 5 bases and V by 4 bases; bases with no gene match: 8. Germline CDR1 is SGHRS and CDR2 is YFSETQ. The CDR3 contains 15 residues. In DNA, the CDR3 is TGCGCCAGCAGCCCGACAGGGGGCCGTGAGGAGACCCAGTACTTC. Protein sequence: CASSPTGGREETQYF.

The CDR3 region is CASSPTTTYNEQFF. The DNA of the CDR3 is TGTGCCAGCAGCCCAACGACTACATACAATGAGCAGTTCTTC. The chain joins TRBV14 to TRBJ2-1; D might be TRBD2 (5 bases). V lost 4 bases and J lost 4, with 11 bases in between. The CDR3 is made up of 14 amino acids. In germline, CDR1 is SGHDN, CDR2 FVKESK.

V and J are TRBV11-2 and TRBJ2-5, with TRBD1 matching 8 bases. The V segment lost 5 bases and the J segment 0 bases; nucleotides outside the gene matches: 5. This CDR3 has 15 amino acids. The germline V gene encodes CDR1 SGHAT and CDR2 FQNNGV. The CDR3 is CASSIRTGYQETQYF. The CDR3 DNA sequence: TGTGCCAGCAGCATAAGGACAGGGTACCAAGAGACCCAGTACTTC.

This clone has only one observation. V usage is TRBV7-3 and J usage is TRBJ2-1, with a tentative D call TRBD1 (5 bases). Trimming removed 5 bases at V and 3 bases at J, with 14 bases between. In germline, CDR1 is SGHTA, CDR2 FQGTGA. The CDR3 has 15 amino acids. The CDR3, as DNA: TGTGCCAGCAGCCAATCTGATCAGGGCTACAATGAGCAGTTCTTC. Its translation: CASSQSDQGYNEQFF.

The chain carries TRBV2 and TRBJ2-5; 11 bases fit TRBD2. Germline trimming cut 5 bases from V and 5 bases from J; bases unmatched to any gene: 13. This CDR3 spans 17 amino acids. CDR1 and CDR2 (germline): SNHLY, FYNNEI. The chain's CDR3 is CASSPGTSGGRGETQYF. CDR3 bases: TGTGCCAGCAGTCCCGGGACTAGCGGAGGGAGGGGGGAGACCCAGTACTTC.

The chain uses TRBV6-2 or TRBV6-3 and TRBJ2-7; the D gene is possibly TRBD2 (6 bases). V was cut by 0 bases and J by 1 base, with 16 bases left in between. CDR1 and CDR2 (germline): MNHEY, SVGEGT. CDR3 length equals 17 residues. As DNA, the CDR3 is TGTGCCAGCAGTTACTCGAGGGTCGGGGGTCAGTCCTACGAGCAGTACTTC. It is translated as CASSYSRVGGQSYEQYF.

This chain uses TRBV19 with TRBJ1-5; D gene unclear. Per the germline V gene, CDR1 is LNHDA and CDR2 is SQIVND (reference sequence). There are 17 residues in the CDR3. Between the trimmed V and J ends, which lost 6 bases and 0 bases, there was a span of 18 bases. This CDR3 reads CASSLRVETFSNQPQHF. In DNA form, the CDR3 reads TGTGCCAGTAGCCTCCGGGTCGAAACCTTTAGCAATCAGCCCCAGCATTTT.

CDR3 DNA: TGTGCCAGTAGTCTCGAAGACAGGGGTGGAGGCTACACCTTC. It specifies CASSLEDRGGGYTF. This chain links TRBV19 with TRBJ1-2; TRBD1 agrees at 8 bases. Unmatched junction bases numbered 10, after V lost 5 bases and J lost 8 bases. The CDR3 totals 14 residues. Germline V gives CDR1 LNHDA, CDR2 SQIVND (reference sequence).

This sequence joins TRBV5-1 and TRBJ1-2, with 10 nucleotides matching TRBD1. Looked up from germline, CDR1 is SGHRS and CDR2 is YFSETQ. CDR3 length equals 16 residues. J was trimmed by 2 bases and V by 0 bases; bases with no gene match: 4. CDR3 sequence (DNA): TGCGCCAGCAGCTTGGGAGGGACAGGGGAGAACTATGGCTACACCTTC. Residues: CASSLGGTGENYGYTF. Complete variable domain (other parts from reference TRBV5-1 and TRBJ1-2): KAGVTQTPRYLIKTRGQQVTLSCSPISGHRSVSWYQQTPGQGLQFLFEYFSETQRNKGNFPGRFSGRQFSNSRSEMNVSTLELGDSALYLCASSLGGTGENYGYTFGSGTRLTVV.

This clone has just a few counts. The chain couples TRBV28 to TRBJ2-7; TRBD1 is a possible D gene (6 bases). V was cut by 3 bases and J by 0 bases, with 12 bases left in between. The CDR3 sequence is 15 residues long. CDR1 MDHEN and CDR2 SYDVKM come from the germline V gene. CDR3 in DNA: TGTGCCAGCAGTTTGAGGACAGTGAGCTCCTACGAGCAGTACTTC. Protein: CASSLRTVSSYEQYF.

DNA of the CDR3: TGTGCCAGTAGTATAGTGGGCAGATACTCCTACAATGAGCAGTTCTTC. Protein product: CASSIVGRYSYNEQFF. This sequence joins TRBV19 and TRBJ2-1; D gene unclear. Trimming removed 1 base from V and 0 bases from J, with 10 bases in between. Germline lookup yields CDR1 LNHDA and CDR2 SQIVND (reference sequence). The CDR3 runs 16 residues.